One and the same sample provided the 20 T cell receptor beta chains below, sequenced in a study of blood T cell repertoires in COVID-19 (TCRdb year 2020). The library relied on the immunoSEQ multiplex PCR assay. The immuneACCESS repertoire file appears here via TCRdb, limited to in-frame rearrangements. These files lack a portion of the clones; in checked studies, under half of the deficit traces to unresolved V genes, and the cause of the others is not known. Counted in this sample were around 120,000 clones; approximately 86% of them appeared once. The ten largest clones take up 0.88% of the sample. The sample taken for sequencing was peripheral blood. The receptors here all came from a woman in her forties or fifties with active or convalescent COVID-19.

For the CDR3, the DNA is TGTGCCTGGACGAGGGATGGGACAGATACGCAGTATTTT. Translation: CAWTRDGTDTQYF. The J gene is TRBJ2-3, the V gene TRBV30, with TRBD2 as a possible D gene (5 bases). This CDR3 has 13 residues. The germline V gene has CDR1 GTSNPN and CDR2 SVGIG (reference sequence). V lost 4 bases and J 3 bases, leaving 11 bases between the germline ends.

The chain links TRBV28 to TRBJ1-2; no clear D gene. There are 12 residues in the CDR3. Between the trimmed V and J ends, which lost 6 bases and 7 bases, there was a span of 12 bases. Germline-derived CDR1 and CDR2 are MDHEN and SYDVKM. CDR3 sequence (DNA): TGTGCCAGCAGCTCAAACCCCGGTGGCTACACCTTC. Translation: CASSSNPGGYTF.

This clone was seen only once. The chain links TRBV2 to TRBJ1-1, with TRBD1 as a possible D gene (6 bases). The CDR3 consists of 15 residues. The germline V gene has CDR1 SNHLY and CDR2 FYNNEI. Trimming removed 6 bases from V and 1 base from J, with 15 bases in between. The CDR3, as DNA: TGTGCCAGCAGCCGTCCCGGGACATCGAACACTGAAGCTTTCTTT. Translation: CASSRPGTSNTEAFF.

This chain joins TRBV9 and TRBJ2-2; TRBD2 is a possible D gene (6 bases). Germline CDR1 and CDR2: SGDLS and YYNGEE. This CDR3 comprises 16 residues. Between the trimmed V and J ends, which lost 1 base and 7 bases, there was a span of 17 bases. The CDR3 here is CASSVRTSPEGGELFF. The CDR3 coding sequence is TGTGCCAGCAGCGTAAGAACTAGCCCCGAGGGCGGGGAGCTGTTTTTT.

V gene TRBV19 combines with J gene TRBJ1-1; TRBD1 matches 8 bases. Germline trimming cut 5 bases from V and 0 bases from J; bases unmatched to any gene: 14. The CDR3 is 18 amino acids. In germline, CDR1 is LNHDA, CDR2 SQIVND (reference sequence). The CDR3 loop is CASSGSPRDRKMNTEAFF. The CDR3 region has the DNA TGTGCCAGTAGTGGTTCACCCCGGGACAGGAAGATGAACACTGAAGCTTTCTTT.

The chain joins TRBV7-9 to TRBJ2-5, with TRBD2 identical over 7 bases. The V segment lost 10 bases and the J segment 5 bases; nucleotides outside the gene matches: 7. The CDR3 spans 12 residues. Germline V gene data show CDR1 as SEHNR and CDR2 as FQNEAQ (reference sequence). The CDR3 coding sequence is TGTGCCACTCAGCGGGACTCGGAGACCCAGTACTTC. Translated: CATQRDSETQYF. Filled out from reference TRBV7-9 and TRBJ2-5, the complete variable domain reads DTGVSQNPRHKITKRGQNVTFRCDPISEHNRLYWYRQTLGQGPEFLTYFQNEAQLEKSRLLSDRFSAERPKGSFSTLEIQRTEQGDSAMYLCATQRDSETQYFGPGTRLLVL.

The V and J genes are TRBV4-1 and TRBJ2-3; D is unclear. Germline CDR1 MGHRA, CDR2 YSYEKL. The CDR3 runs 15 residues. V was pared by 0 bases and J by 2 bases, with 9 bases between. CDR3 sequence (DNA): TGCGCCAGCAGCCAAGACCCCTTGGCCACAGATACGCAGTATTTT. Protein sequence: CASSQDPLATDTQYF.

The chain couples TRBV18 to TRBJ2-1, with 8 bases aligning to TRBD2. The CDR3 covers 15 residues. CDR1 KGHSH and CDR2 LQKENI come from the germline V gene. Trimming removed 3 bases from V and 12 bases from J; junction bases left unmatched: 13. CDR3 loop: CASSPGLAAGGGQFF. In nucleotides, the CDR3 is TGTGCCAGCTCACCTGGGCTAGCGGCCGGGGGGGGGCAGTTCTTC.

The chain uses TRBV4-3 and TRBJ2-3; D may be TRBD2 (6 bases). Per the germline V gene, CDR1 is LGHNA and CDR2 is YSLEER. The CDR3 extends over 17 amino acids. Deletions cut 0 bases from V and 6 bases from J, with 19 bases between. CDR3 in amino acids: CASSQDPRGGGLDTQYF. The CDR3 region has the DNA TGCGCCAGCAGCCAAGATCCCCGGGGTGGGGGGTTGGATACGCAGTATTTT.

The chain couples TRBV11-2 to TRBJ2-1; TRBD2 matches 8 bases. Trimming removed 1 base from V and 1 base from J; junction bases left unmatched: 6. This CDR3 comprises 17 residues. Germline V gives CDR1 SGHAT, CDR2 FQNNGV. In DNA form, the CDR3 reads TGTGCCAGCAGCTTAGTTGCCAGCGGGAGTTCCTACAATGAGCAGTTCTTC. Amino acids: CASSLVASGSSYNEQFF.

Here the CDR3 reads CSATLEESYTF. As DNA, the CDR3 is TGCAGTGCGACCTTGGAGGAAAGCTACACCTTC. The chain is built from TRBV20-1 and TRBJ1-2; unclear D gene. The CDR3 contains 11 residues. Trimming removed 6 bases at V and 9 bases at J, with 14 bases between. Germline V gene lookup returns CDR1 DFQATT and CDR2 SNEGSKA (reference sequence).

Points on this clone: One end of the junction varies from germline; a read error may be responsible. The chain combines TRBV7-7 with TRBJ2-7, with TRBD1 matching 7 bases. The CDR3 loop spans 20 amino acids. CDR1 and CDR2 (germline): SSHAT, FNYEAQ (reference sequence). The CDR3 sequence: CASSRRTGRKGLSLAYEQYF. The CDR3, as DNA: TGTGCTAGCAGCCGACGGACAGGAAGGAAGGGCCTTTCTCTTGCCTACGAGCAGTACTTC. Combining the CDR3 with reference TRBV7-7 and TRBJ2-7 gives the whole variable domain GAGVSQSPRYKVTKRGQDVTLRCDPISSHATLYWYQQALGQGPEFLTYFNYEAQPDKSGLPSDRFSAERPEGSISTLTIQRTEQRDSAMYRCASSRRTGRKGLSLAYEQYFGPGTRLTVT.

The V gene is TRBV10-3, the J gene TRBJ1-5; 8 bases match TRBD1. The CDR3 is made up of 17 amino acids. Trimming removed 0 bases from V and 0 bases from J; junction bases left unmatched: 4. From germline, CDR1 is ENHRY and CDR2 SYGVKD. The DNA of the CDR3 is TGTGCCATCAGTGAGTCGAAAGGGACAGGTAGCAATCAGCCCCAGCATTTT. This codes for CAISESKGTGSNQPQHF.

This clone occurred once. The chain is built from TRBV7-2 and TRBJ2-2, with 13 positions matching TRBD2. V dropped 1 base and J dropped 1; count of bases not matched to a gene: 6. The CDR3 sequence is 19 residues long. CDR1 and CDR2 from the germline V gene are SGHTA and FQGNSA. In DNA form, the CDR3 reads TGTGCCAGCAGCTTAGTGGTCAGGACTAGCGGGAGGAACACCGGGGAGCTGTTTTTT. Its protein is CASSLVVRTSGRNTGELFF. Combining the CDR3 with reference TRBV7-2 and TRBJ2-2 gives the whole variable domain GAGVSQSPSNKVTEKGKDVELRCDPISGHTALYWYRQSLGQGLEFLIYFQGNSAPDKSGLPSDRFSAERTGGSVSTLTIQRTQQEDSAVYLCASSLVVRTSGRNTGELFFGEGSRLTVL.

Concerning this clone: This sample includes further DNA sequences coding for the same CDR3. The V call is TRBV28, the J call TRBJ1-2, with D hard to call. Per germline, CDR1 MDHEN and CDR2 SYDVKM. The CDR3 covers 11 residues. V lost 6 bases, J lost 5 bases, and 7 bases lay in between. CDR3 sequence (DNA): TGTGCCAGCAGCCTGCGATATGGCTACACCTTC. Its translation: CASSLRYGYTF.

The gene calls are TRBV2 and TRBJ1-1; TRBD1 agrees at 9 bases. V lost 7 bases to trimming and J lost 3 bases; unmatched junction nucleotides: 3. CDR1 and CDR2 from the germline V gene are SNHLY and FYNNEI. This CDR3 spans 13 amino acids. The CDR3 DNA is TGTGCCAGCAATGGGGACAGGGACACTGAAGCTTTCTTT. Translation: CASNGDRDTEAFF. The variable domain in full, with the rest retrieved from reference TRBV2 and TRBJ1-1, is EPEVTQTPSHQVTQMGQEVILRCVPISNHLYFYWYRQILGQKVEFLVSFYNNEISEKSEIFDDQFSVERPDGSNFTLKIRSTKLEDSAMYFCASNGDRDTEAFFGQGTRLTVV.

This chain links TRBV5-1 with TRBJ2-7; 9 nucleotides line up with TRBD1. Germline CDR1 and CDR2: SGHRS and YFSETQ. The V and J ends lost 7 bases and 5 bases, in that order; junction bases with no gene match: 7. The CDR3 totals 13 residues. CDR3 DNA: TGCGCCAGCCTGGGGACAGGGTACGACGAGCAGTACTTC. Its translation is CASLGTGYDEQYF.

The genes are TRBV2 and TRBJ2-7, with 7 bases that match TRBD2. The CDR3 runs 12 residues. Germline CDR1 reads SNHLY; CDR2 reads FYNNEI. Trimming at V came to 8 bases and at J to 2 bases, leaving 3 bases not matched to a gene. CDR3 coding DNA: TGTGCCAGCTCGGCGGGAGCCTACGAGCAGTACTTC. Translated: CASSAGAYEQYF. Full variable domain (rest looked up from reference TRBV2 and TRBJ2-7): EPEVTQTPSHQVTQMGQEVILRCVPISNHLYFYWYRQILGQKVEFLVSFYNNEISEKSEIFDDQFSVERPDGSNFTLKIRSTKLEDSAMYFCASSAGAYEQYFGPGTRLTVT.

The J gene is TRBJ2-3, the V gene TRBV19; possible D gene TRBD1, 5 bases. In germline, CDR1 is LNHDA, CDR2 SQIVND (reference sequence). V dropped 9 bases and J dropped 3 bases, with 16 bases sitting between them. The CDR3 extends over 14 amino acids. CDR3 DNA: TGTGCCAGCTCAGGAGCAGGGCGAACAGATACGCAGTATTTT. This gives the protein CASSGAGRTDTQYF.

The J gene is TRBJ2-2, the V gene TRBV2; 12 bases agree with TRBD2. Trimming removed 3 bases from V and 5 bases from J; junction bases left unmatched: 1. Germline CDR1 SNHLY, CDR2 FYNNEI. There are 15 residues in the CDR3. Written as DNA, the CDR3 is TGTGCCAGCAGTGAGACTAGCGGGAGAACCGGGGAGCTGTTTTTT. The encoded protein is CASSETSGRTGELFF.